These 14 T cell receptor beta chains originate from one sample sequenced in a study of OX40 agonist ivuxolimab in advanced cancers. Libraries were prepared by immunoSEQ multiplex PCR; TCRdb keeps only in-frame clonotypes and omits some of them. The table has 98,000 or so clones, 90% to 95% seen once. The starting material was CD4+ or CD8+ T cells sorted from blood, obtained in a trial of the OX40 agonist ivuxolimab. These receptors were obtained from an adult with an advanced solid tumor such as melanoma, head and neck, liver or kidney cancer.

This chain connects TRBV21-1 to TRBJ1-5. TRBV21-1 is assigned pseudogene status. The CDR3 is 12 amino acids. CDR3 nucleotides: TGTGCCTGGGGAGGGCAACATCAGCCCCAGCATTTT. This gives the protein CAWGGQHQPQHF.

The chain joins TRBV5-1 to TRBJ2-1, with D uncertain. The CDR3 is 14 amino acids. Germline assignment: CDR1 SGHRS and CDR2 YFSETQ. Trimming left V 0 bases short and J 7 bases short, with 11 bases between. The CDR3 DNA reads TGCGCCAGCAGCTTGGGGGTAGCAGCAAATGAGCAGTTCTTC. It encodes CASSLGVAANEQFF.

This CDR3 reads CASSPFGGTKNIQYF. CDR3 sequence (DNA): TGTGCCAGCAGTCCTTTCGGGGGGACCAAAAACATTCAGTACTTC. The J gene is TRBJ2-4, the V gene TRBV6-5; 7 bases match TRBD2. V gave up 5 bases and J gave up 2 bases; unmatched junction bases: 6. CDR1 MNHEY and CDR2 SVGAGI come from the germline V gene. CDR3 length: 15 residues.

The rearrangement joins TRBV7-9 to TRBJ2-2; TRBD1 matches 9 bases. CDR1 SEHNR and CDR2 FQNEAQ come from the germline V gene (reference sequence). The CDR3 consists of 17 residues. Trimming cost V 0 bases and J 3 bases; bases outside gene matches: 5. CDR3 protein: CASSLALQGADTGELFF. Written as DNA, the CDR3 is TGTGCCAGCAGCTTAGCATTACAGGGGGCGGACACCGGGGAGCTGTTTTTT.

The genes are TRBV27 and TRBJ1-2; unclear D gene. The CDR3 loop spans 13 amino acids. Germline V gene sequence: CDR1 MNHEY, CDR2 SMNVEV (reference sequence). Trimming shortened V by 4 bases and J by 4 bases, and 10 bases separated the two germline ends. CDR3 nucleotides: TGTGCCAGCAGTTCGACGGAGGGCTATGGCTACACCTTC. As protein: CASSSTEGYGYTF.

This clone appeared once. The chain couples TRBV15 to TRBJ2-3, with TRBD2 matching over 14 bases. Germline CDR1 reads LNHNV; CDR2 reads YYDKDF (reference sequence). V shed 5 bases and J 6 bases; nucleotides not matched to a gene: 10. The CDR3 is 17 amino acids. Here the CDR3 DNA reads TGTGCCACCAGCTCACGACTAGCGGGAGGGGGAAGGGATACGCAGTATTTT. Translating gives CATSSRLAGGGRDTQYF.

The rearrangement links TRBV7-6 to TRBJ2-1; tentative D call: TRBD1 (6 bases). The germline V gene encodes CDR1 SGHVS and CDR2 FNYEAQ. Trimming removed 1 base at V and 4 bases at J, with 11 bases between. The CDR3 contains 15 residues. The CDR3 DNA sequence: TGTGCCAGCAGCTTAGACGGGACACTATACAATGAGCAGTTCTTC. It yields the protein CASSLDGTLYNEQFF.

The chain recombines TRBV25-1 with TRBJ2-1; 15 bases are a match to TRBD2. The V gene's germline CDR1 is MGHDK and CDR2 SYGVNS. The CDR3 loop spans 16 amino acids. The V and J ends lost 7 bases and 5 bases, in that order; junction bases with no gene match: 6. CDR3: CASTRTSGRVDNEQFF. In DNA, the CDR3 is TGTGCCAGCACCCGGACTAGCGGGAGGGTCGACAATGAGCAGTTCTTC.

This rearrangement joins TRBV11-2 to TRBJ2-1; 9 bases align to TRBD1. The CDR3 is made up of 14 amino acids. V shed 6 bases, J shed 7 bases, and the junction held 7 bases outside the gene matches. Germline CDR1 SGHAT, CDR2 FQNNGV. Here the CDR3 reads CASRFRDRENEQFF. The CDR3 nucleotides are TGTGCCAGCAGGTTCCGGGACAGGGAAAATGAGCAGTTCTTC.

The chain recombines TRBV28 with TRBJ2-3; 8 bases are a match to TRBD1. The germline V gene encodes CDR1 MDHEN and CDR2 SYDVKM. This CDR3 contains 18 residues. V lost 5 bases to trimming and J lost 2 bases; unmatched junction nucleotides: 15. The CDR3 DNA follows: TGTGCCAGCAGTCCCAACCCGGGGACAGGCTTTAACACAGATACGCAGTATTTT. Its protein product is CASSPNPGTGFNTDTQYF. The variable domain in full, with the rest retrieved from reference TRBV28 and TRBJ2-3, is DVKVTQSSRYLVKRTGEKVFLECVQDMDHENMFWYRQDPGLGLRLIYFSYDVKMKEKGDIPEGYSVSREKKERFSLILESASTNQTSMYLCASSPNPGTGFNTDTQYFGPGTRLTVL.

This clone has only one observation. The V call is TRBV7-3, the J call TRBJ2-1; 12 bases match TRBD2. Germline-derived CDR1 and CDR2 are SGHTA and FQGTGA. This CDR3 is 14 amino acids long. J was trimmed by 12 bases and V by 0 bases; bases with no gene match: 3. The CDR3 protein is CASSLTLAGGRQFF. The CDR3, as DNA: TGTGCCAGCAGCTTAACACTAGCGGGAGGCCGGCAGTTCTTC.

The chain is built from TRBV7-9 and TRBJ1-2, with TRBD1 identical over 12 bases. This CDR3 spans 16 amino acids. The germline V gene encodes CDR1 SEHNR and CDR2 FQNEAQ (reference sequence). V shed 5 bases and J 5 bases; nucleotides not matched to a gene: 9. This CDR3 is CASSPLEGQGAYGYTF. The CDR3 region has the DNA TGTGCCAGCAGCCCTCTTGAGGGACAGGGGGCGTATGGCTACACCTTC.

The chain carries TRBV18 and TRBJ1-5; 12 positions match TRBD1. CDR3 length: 18 residues. V gave up 2 bases and J gave up 0 bases; unmatched junction bases: 5. Germline CDR1 reads KGHSH; CDR2 reads LQKENI. CDR3 sequence (DNA): TGTGCCAGCTCACCAGGGACAGGGGGCCCCCATAGCAATCAGCCCCAGCATTTT. Its translation: CASSPGTGGPHSNQPQHF. Based on the CDR3 plus reference TRBV18 and TRBJ1-5, the full variable domain is NAGVMQNPRHLVRRRGQEARLRCSPMKGHSHVYWYRQLPEEGLKFMVYLQKENIIDESGMPKERFSAEFPKEGPSILRIQQVVRGDSAAYFCASSPGTGGPHSNQPQHFGDGTRLSIL.

The V gene is TRBV5-4, the J gene TRBJ2-3; maybe TRBD1 (5 bases). Germline CDR1 SGHNT, CDR2 YYREEE (reference sequence). Between the trimmed V and J ends, which lost 2 bases and 1 base, there was a span of 8 bases. The CDR3 has 14 amino acids. The CDR3 region is CASSFTGGTDTQYF. For the CDR3, the DNA is TGTGCCAGCAGCTTCACAGGCGGCACAGATACGCAGTATTTT. The full variable domain, in which reference TRBV5-4 and TRBJ2-3 provide the parts outside the CDR3, is ETGVTQSPTHLIKTRGQQVTLRCSSQSGHNTVSWYQQALGQGPQFIFQYYREEENGRGNFPPRFSGLQFPNYSSELNVNALELDDSALYLCASSFTGGTDTQYFGPGTRLTVL.